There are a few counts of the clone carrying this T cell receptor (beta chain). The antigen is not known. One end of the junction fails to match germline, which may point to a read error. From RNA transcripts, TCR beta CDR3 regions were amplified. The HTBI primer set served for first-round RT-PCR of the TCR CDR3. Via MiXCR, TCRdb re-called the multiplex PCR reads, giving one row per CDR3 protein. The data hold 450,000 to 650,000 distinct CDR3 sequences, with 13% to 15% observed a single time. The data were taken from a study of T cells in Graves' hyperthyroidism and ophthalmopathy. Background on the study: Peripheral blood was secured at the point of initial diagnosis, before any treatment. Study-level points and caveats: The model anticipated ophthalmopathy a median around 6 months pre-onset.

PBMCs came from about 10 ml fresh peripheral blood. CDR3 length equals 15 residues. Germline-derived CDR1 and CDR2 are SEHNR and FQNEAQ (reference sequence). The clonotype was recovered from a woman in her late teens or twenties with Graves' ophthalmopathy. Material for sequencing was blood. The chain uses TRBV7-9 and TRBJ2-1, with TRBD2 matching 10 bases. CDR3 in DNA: TGTACCAGCAGCTTGGTACTAGCGGGGCGCAATGAGCAGTTCTTC. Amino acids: CTSSLVLAGRNEQFF.